The T cell receptor (beta chain) under discussion was sequenced for a study of T cells after posttransplantation cyclophosphamide. Study-level points and caveats: Skin or GI-infiltrating T cells shared few TRB sequences with blood.

Assay: immunoSEQ multiplex PCR; the TCRdb copy retains only in-frame clones and omits some. The sample holds about 32,000 clones, about 90% seen once. Germline assignment: CDR1 LNHNV and CDR2 YYDKDF (reference sequence). The CDR3 covers 16 residues. The ends were cut back, 0 bases at V and 3 bases at J, with 12 bases in the middle. About this clone itself: Its specificity is not known.

The rearrangement joins TRBV15 to TRBJ1-3; no reliable D call. The TCR comes from a middle-aged woman with a blood cancer, CMV-positive, and with a related stem cell donor. Sequencing was done on a sample of PBMCs. The DNA of the CDR3 is TGTGCCACCAGCAGAGATTGGTCTGGGAGTGGAAACACCATATATTTT. Amino acids: CATSRDWSGSGNTIYF.